The 30 T cell receptor beta chains below were found in one sample sequenced in a study of cytomegalovirus exposure and HLA in healthy donors. Measured with immunoSEQ multiplex PCR; TCRdb has only the in-frame clones, and not every one. The sample records approximately 200,000 clones, 75% to 95% being singletons. The material sequenced was PBMCs. The receptors derive from a young woman in good health and CMV-seronegative.

The chain uses TRBV30 and TRBJ1-4, with D maybe TRBD1 (5 bases). The length of the CDR3 is 15 residues. Trimming removed 6 bases at V and 1 base at J, with 15 bases between. The germline CDR1 and CDR2 sequences are GTSNPN and SVGIG (reference sequence). The CDR3 region has the DNA TGTGCCTGCACACTATCCGACAGAACTAATGAAAAACTGTTTTTT. Encoded protein: CACTLSDRTNEKLFF.

The V gene is TRBV7-9, the J gene TRBJ1-2; D is perhaps TRBD1 (5 bases). The CDR3 totals 15 residues. V shed 1 base and J shed 3 bases, with 12 bases lying between them. CDR1 is SEHNR, CDR2 FQNEAQ, per germline (reference sequence). CDR3 sequence (DNA): TGTGCCAGCAGCTTAGAATGGGGGGGAGACTATGGCTACACCTTC. Translation gives CASSLEWGGDYGYTF.

J is TRBJ2-5 and V is TRBV7-9, with TRBD1 as a possible D gene (5 bases). The CDR3 runs 15 residues. Germline V lookup: CDR1 SEHNR, CDR2 FQNEAQ (reference sequence). The V and J ends lost 6 bases and 0 bases respectively, with 14 bases between them. The CDR3 protein is CASSPGKGYQETQYF. The DNA of the CDR3 is TGTGCCAGCAGTCCAGGGAAGGGGTACCAAGAGACCCAGTACTTC.

For the CDR3, the DNA is TGTGCTAGTGGGAGACAGGATAACACTGAAGCTTTCTTT. Its protein product is CASGRQDNTEAFF. The chain is built from TRBV12-5 and TRBJ1-1; a weak D match, TRBD1 (6 bases). Germline CDR1 LGHNT, CDR2 FRNRAP. The length of the CDR3 is 13 residues. V was cut by 6 bases and J by 2 bases, with 10 bases left in between.

V gene TRBV27 combines with J gene TRBJ1-2; D not resolved. The CDR3 is 13 amino acids. Germline CDR1 and CDR2: MNHEY and SMNVEV (reference sequence). V gave up 0 bases and J gave up 4 bases, with 6 bases separating them. The CDR3 region has the DNA TGTGCCAGCAGTTTATCTGTTAGCTATGGCTACACCTTC. Protein product: CASSLSVSYGYTF.

The chain joins TRBV19 to TRBJ2-4, with a weak D call TRBD2 (7 bases). CDR1 and CDR2 (germline): LNHDA, SQIVND (reference sequence). The CDR3 loop spans 15 amino acids. Trimming removed 5 bases at V and 3 bases at J, with 14 bases between. The CDR3 loop reads CASSWGGLGKNIQYF. CDR3 bases: TGTGCCAGTAGTTGGGGGGGCTTGGGCAAAAACATTCAGTACTTC.

The V and J genes are TRBV30 and TRBJ1-1; D is unresolved. The CDR3 is 13 amino acids. V dropped 3 bases and J dropped 4 bases, with 12 bases sitting between them. Germline V lookup: CDR1 GTSNPN, CDR2 SVGIG (reference sequence). The CDR3 loop reads CAWSPVLRTEAFF. For the CDR3, the DNA is TGTGCCTGGAGCCCCGTACTTCGCACTGAAGCTTTCTTT.

The chain is built from TRBV28 and TRBJ2-7; 7 positions match TRBD1. CDR3 length: 14 residues. J was trimmed by 0 bases and V by 6 bases; bases with no gene match: 5. Per germline, CDR1 MDHEN and CDR2 SYDVKM. The CDR3 DNA reads as TGTGCCAGCAGACCGACAGGGAGCTCCTACGAGCAGTACTTC. Its translation: CASRPTGSSYEQYF.

The genes are TRBV18 and TRBJ2-7; D might be TRBD2 (5 bases). The CDR3 runs 13 residues. Per the germline V gene, CDR1 is KGHSH and CDR2 is LQKENI. V lost 2 bases, J lost 0 bases, and 5 bases lay in between. The CDR3 sequence: CASSPGSSYEQYF. CDR3 nucleotide sequence: TGTGCCAGCTCACCAGGGAGCTCCTACGAGCAGTACTTC.

The chain uses TRBV5-1 and TRBJ2-1; TRBD2 might be the D (5 bases). From germline, CDR1 is SGHRS and CDR2 YFSETQ. Trimming removed 5 bases at V and 4 bases at J, with 10 bases between. The CDR3 has 13 residues. DNA for the CDR3: TGCGCCAGCAGTACCGGGAATTACAATGAGCAGTTCTTC. Translated: CASSTGNYNEQFF.

The chain couples TRBV27 to TRBJ2-7; TRBD2 matches 8 bases. The CDR3 contains 17 residues. Germline V gives CDR1 MNHEY, CDR2 SMNVEV (reference sequence). Trimming at V came to 4 bases and at J to 6 bases, leaving 17 bases not matched to a gene. The CDR3 bases are TGTGCCAGCAGTTGGGGCCGGGCGGGAGGATCTCTATTCGAGCAGTACTTC. This sequence encodes CASSWGRAGGSLFEQYF.

CDR3 DNA sequence: TGCGCCAGCAGCTTACGGCCTAGCGGGCCCAATGAGCAGTTCTTC. Translated, it gives CASSLRPSGPNEQFF. This chain links TRBV5-1 with TRBJ2-1; TRBD2 agrees at 8 bases. The CDR3 sequence is 15 residues long. V trimming: 2 bases; J trimming: 6 bases; junction bases outside the gene matches: 7. Germline V lookup: CDR1 SGHRS, CDR2 YFSETQ.

The rearrangement joins TRBV7-3 to TRBJ2-1, with D maybe TRBD1 (6 bases). CDR3 length: 14 amino acids. CDR1 and CDR2 from the germline V gene are SGHTA and FQGTGA. Between the trimmed V and J ends, which lost 8 bases and 0 bases, there was a span of 11 bases. As DNA, the CDR3 is TGTGCCAGCTCGGACAGAAGCTCCTACAATGAGCAGTTCTTC. Its protein product is CASSDRSSYNEQFF.

The rearrangement joins TRBV6-5 to TRBJ2-5; D may be TRBD2 (5 bases). The V end was cut by 4 bases, the J end by 5 bases, with 5 bases between. The CDR3 is 11 amino acids. Looked up from germline, CDR1 is MNHEY and CDR2 is SVGAGI. CDR3 loop: CASSWEETQYF. The CDR3 DNA reads TGTGCCAGCAGTTGGGAGGAGACCCAGTACTTC.

The chain employs TRBV6-1 and TRBJ2-3; 7 positions agree with TRBD2. This CDR3 has 14 residues. The V and J ends lost 0 bases and 3 bases, in that order; junction bases with no gene match: 0. Germline CDR1 reads MNHNS; CDR2 reads SASEGT. The DNA of the CDR3 is TGTGCCAGCAGTGAAGCTAGCGGGACAGATACGCAGTATTTT. Its translation: CASSEASGTDTQYF.

The rearrangement links TRBV28 to TRBJ1-1, with D possibly matching TRBD1 (5 bases). The CDR3 totals 14 residues. Germline V lookup: CDR1 MDHEN, CDR2 SYDVKM. CDR3 in DNA: TGTGCAATTTGTCAGGGCCGGAAGAACACTGAAGCTTTCTTT. Translated: CAICQGRKNTEAFF.

The rearrangement joins TRBV29-1 to TRBJ2-7; D may be TRBD1 (6 bases). The germline gives CDR1 SQVTM, CDR2 ANQGSEA. The length of the CDR3 is 14 residues. Trimming stripped 7 bases from V and 0 bases from J, with 16 bases between. CDR3 sequence reads: CSALRTASSYEQYF. Here the CDR3 DNA reads TGCAGCGCTCTAAGGACAGCAAGCTCCTACGAGCAGTACTTC.

This clone was counted a single time. The V gene is TRBV5-5, the J gene TRBJ1-2; 8 nucleotides line up with TRBD1. This CDR3 comprises 15 residues. The germline V gene has CDR1 SGHKS and CDR2 YYEKEE (reference sequence). J lost 2 bases, V lost 4 bases, and 7 bases had no gene match. The CDR3: CASSGIRGRNYGYTF. CDR3 DNA sequence: TGTGCCAGCAGCGGAATCAGGGGGCGGAACTATGGCTACACCTTC.

A few counts support this clone. This chain links TRBV27 with TRBJ2-7, with TRBD2 matching 9 bases. In germline, CDR1 is MNHEY, CDR2 SMNVEV (reference sequence). The CDR3 consists of 15 residues. V gave up 6 bases and J gave up 4 bases; unmatched junction bases: 10. The CDR3 bases are TGTGCCAGCAGACTCGCGACTAGCGGCTGGTACGAGCAGTACTTC. Protein sequence: CASRLATSGWYEQYF.

About this clone itself: Other DNA sequences in this specimen translate into the identical CDR3. The chain has TRBV29-1 and TRBJ1-1; D remains unclear. CDR3 length equals 13 residues. The germline gives CDR1 SQVTM, CDR2 ANQGSEA. Trimming stripped 4 bases from V and 0 bases from J, with 9 bases between. The CDR3, as DNA: TGCAGCGTTGGAGATAGCCTGAACACTGAAGCTTTCTTT. Translating gives CSVGDSLNTEAFF.

This clone was found a few times. V usage is TRBV28 and J usage is TRBJ2-7; D gene ambiguous. CDR1 is MDHEN, CDR2 SYDVKM, per germline. Trimming shortened V by 6 bases and J by 5 bases, and 11 bases separated the two germline ends. This CDR3 spans 12 amino acids. In nucleotides, the CDR3 is TGTGCCAGCAGCATCAGCAGCGACGAGCAGTACTTC. Translated: CASSISSDEQYF.

CDR3 in amino acids: CASSPGQGLNEQYF. The CDR3 DNA follows: TGTGCCAGCAGCCCCGGACAGGGTCTAAACGAGCAGTACTTC. V gene TRBV5-4 combines with J gene TRBJ2-7, with 8 bases identical to TRBD1. After removal of 4 bases from V and 5 bases from J, the junction contained 8 bases not matched to a gene. This CDR3 has 14 amino acids. CDR1 is SGHNT, CDR2 YYREEE, per germline (reference sequence).

The rearrangement uses TRBV7-7 and TRBJ2-1, with TRBD2 identical over 8 bases. The CDR3 length is 15 residues. V was pared by 8 bases and J by 7 bases, with 13 bases of the junction left unmatched. Per germline, CDR1 SSHAT and CDR2 FNYEAQ (reference sequence). The CDR3 reads CASPSSGRGGNEQFF. Written as DNA, the CDR3 is TGTGCCAGCCCGAGTAGCGGTCGGGGGGGGAATGAGCAGTTCTTC. The variable domain in full, completed from reference TRBV7-7 and TRBJ2-1, reads GAGVSQSPRYKVTKRGQDVTLRCDPISSHATLYWYQQALGQGPEFLTYFNYEAQPDKSGLPSDRFSAERPEGSISTLTIQRTEQRDSAMYRCASPSSGRGGNEQFFGPGTRLTVL.

In this sample, this clone turned up once. This chain uses TRBV7-8 with TRBJ2-7, with D possibly TRBD2 on 5 matching bases. This CDR3 has 16 residues. Germline V gene data show CDR1 as SGHVS and CDR2 as FQNEAQ. The ends were cut back, 5 bases at V and 0 bases at J, with 17 bases in the middle. The CDR3 bases are TGTGCCAGCAGCCCCCGTGTGGGCGGGTTCTCCTACGAGCAGTACTTC. Protein: CASSPRVGGFSYEQYF.

A single count supports this clone. The chain employs TRBV30 and TRBJ2-1; TRBD2 matches at 9 bases. The CDR3 covers 13 residues. CDR1 and CDR2 (germline): GTSNPN, SVGIG (reference sequence). Losses at the gene ends were 2 bases for V and 10 bases for J; bases not matched to a gene: 6. CDR3 protein: CAWSLLAGYEQFF. CDR3 nucleotide sequence: TGTGCCTGGAGTTTGCTAGCGGGATACGAGCAGTTCTTC. Filled out from reference TRBV30 and TRBJ2-1, the complete variable domain reads SQTIHQWPATLVQPVGSPLSLECTVEGTSNPNLYWYRQAAGRGLQLLFYSVGIGQISSEVPQNLSASRPQDRQFILSSKKLLLSDSGFYLCAWSLLAGYEQFFGPGTRLTVL.

J is TRBJ1-2 and V is TRBV7-2; TRBD1 aligns across 8 bases. CDR3 size: 13 residues. Germline trimming cut 5 bases from V and 4 bases from J; bases unmatched to any gene: 3. The germline V gene has CDR1 SGHTA and CDR2 FQGNSA. The CDR3 spells CASSLTGGYGYTF. Written as DNA, the CDR3 is TGTGCCAGCAGCCTTACAGGGGGCTATGGCTACACCTTC.

CDR3 residues: CAWSGRGRHSGNYGYTF. Written as DNA, the CDR3 is TGTGCCTGGAGTGGGAGGGGACGGCACTCCGGAAACTATGGCTACACCTTC. The genes are TRBV30 and TRBJ1-2; the D gene is possibly TRBD1 (5 bases). V dropped 1 base and J dropped 2 bases, with 20 bases sitting between them. CDR1 is GTSNPN and CDR2 is SVGIG in the germline V gene (reference sequence). This CDR3 has 17 amino acids.

This chain links TRBV5-1 with TRBJ2-7; 10 positions match TRBD1. CDR3 length: 14 amino acids. V trimming: 4 bases; J trimming: 3 bases; junction bases outside the gene matches: 4. From germline, CDR1 is SGHRS and CDR2 YFSETQ. The CDR3 sequence: CASSGTGAGYEQYF. The CDR3 coding sequence is TGCGCCAGCAGCGGGACAGGGGCAGGCTACGAGCAGTACTTC.

The chain recombines TRBV4-1 with TRBJ2-1; D is uncertain. Germline loops: CDR1 MGHRA, CDR2 YSYEKL. The CDR3 contains 16 residues. V was trimmed by 3 bases and J by 1 base, leaving 13 bases between them. The DNA of the CDR3 is TGCGCCAGCAGCCACGTCGGAGCGATTTCCTACAATGAGCAGTTCTTC. Translation: CASSHVGAISYNEQFF.

This chain joins TRBV11-2 and TRBJ2-7; TRBD2 matches 9 bases. CDR3 length: 17 amino acids. With 1 base clipped from V and 9 bases from J, the junction kept 16 bases outside the gene matches. Germline CDR1 and CDR2: SGHAT and FQNNGV. The CDR3 region is CASSLVGLAGLPLWQYF. CDR3 nucleotides: TGTGCCAGCAGCTTAGTAGGGCTAGCGGGGCTACCCCTTTGGCAGTACTTC.